This T cell receptor (beta chain) is from a study of tumor-infiltrating lymphocytes in primary liver carcinoma. About the research overall: Both sexes were represented among patients, who were 30 to 69 years old. Samples gave roughly 3.5 to 8 million productive TCRbeta reads, similar across tissue types. Study-wide findings and caveats: Tumor samples exhibited a significantly greater top-250-clone fraction than blood samples (p = 0.039).

This CDR3 spans 15 amino acids. J gave up 4 bases and V 6 bases, and 8 bases lay outside the gene matches. TCR beta cDNA was prepared out of about 510 ng total RNA by means of a constant-region primer. Three nested multiplex PCR rounds, a slightly modified ARM-PCR, produced the libraries for TCR beta. Both of the initial two PCR rounds ran for about 11 cycles and employed TRBV1-TRBV30 forward primers alongside a C-beta reverse primer. MiXCR, applied by TCRdb to the multiplex PCR reads, yields one record per CDR3 protein. Of roughly 80,000 distinct CDR3 sequences listed, 71% are singletons. To note about this clonotype: Its target is not known.

DNA and RNA were both co-extracted from 20-30 mg of bulk tissue that had not been sorted. Patients underwent surgical resection for primary liver carcinoma. This chain joins TRBV12-3 or TRBV12-4 and TRBJ2-7; 11 bases are a match to TRBD2. Sequencing was carried out using liver tumor tissue from sampling region 4. Sample subset: tumor region T4, right-lateral pole. The clonotype comes from a woman aged 60-75 years with primary liver carcinoma and hepatitis B virus infection. The CDR3, as DNA: TGTGCCAGCAGCCCATCTAGCGGGAGGCGGTACGAGCAGTACTTC. Translation gives CASSPSSGRRYEQYF.